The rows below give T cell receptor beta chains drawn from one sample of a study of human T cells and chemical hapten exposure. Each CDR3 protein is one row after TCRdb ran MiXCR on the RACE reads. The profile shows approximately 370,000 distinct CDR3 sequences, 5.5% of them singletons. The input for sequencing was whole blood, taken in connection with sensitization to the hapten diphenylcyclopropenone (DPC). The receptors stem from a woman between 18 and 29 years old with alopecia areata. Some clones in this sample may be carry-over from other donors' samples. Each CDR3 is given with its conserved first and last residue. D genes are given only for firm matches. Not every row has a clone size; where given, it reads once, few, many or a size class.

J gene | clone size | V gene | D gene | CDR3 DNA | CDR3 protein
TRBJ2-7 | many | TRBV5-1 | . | TGCGCCAGCAGCTTGGATACGGGGTTCAGCTCCTACGAGCAGTACTTC | CASSLDTGFSSYEQYF
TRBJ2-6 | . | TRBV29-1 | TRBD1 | TGCAGCGTTCCAGGGGGTCCTTTTTCTGGGGCCAACGTCCTGACTTTC | CSVPGGPFSGANVLTF
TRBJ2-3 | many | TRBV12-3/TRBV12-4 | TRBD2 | TGTGCCAGCATCATAGGACTAGCGTGGAGTTCGGGCACAGATACGCAGTATTTT | CASIIGLAWSSGTDTQYF
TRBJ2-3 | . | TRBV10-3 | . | TGTGCCATCAGCACTGGTACGCAGGGCCGGGATACGCAGTATTTT | CAISTGTQGRDTQYF
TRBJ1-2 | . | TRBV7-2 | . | TGTGCCAGCAGCCCCCAGTGGCGCGGGGGCTACACCTTC | CASSPQWRGGYTF
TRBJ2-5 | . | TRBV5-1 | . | TGCGCCAGCAGCTTGGGGGCGGTAGAGACCCAGTACTTC | CASSLGAVETQYF
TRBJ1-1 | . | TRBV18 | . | TGTGCCAGCTCACCACAGGGTCAGGGTTGGACTGAAGCTTTCTTT | CASSPQGQGWTEAFF
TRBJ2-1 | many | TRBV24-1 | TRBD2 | TGTGCCACCAGTTATTCGGGGGGGGCGAGCGCGCAGTTCTTC | CATSYSGGASAQFF
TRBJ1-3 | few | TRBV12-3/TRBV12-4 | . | TGTGCCAGCAGTTTTTCGGGGGACTCTGGAAACACCATATATTTT | CASSFSGDSGNTIYF
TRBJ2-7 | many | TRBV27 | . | TGTGCCAGCGGGCGACAGCTTGGCGAGCAGTACTTC | CASGRQLGEQYF
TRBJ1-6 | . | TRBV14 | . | TGTGCCAGCAGCCAAGAGAGGAGATCACCCCTCCACTTT | CASSQERRSPLHF
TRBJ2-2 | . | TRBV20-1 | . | TGCAGTGCTGAAACAGGGAACACCGGGGAGCTGTTTTTT | CSAETGNTGELFF
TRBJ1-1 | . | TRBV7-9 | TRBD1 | TGTGCCAGCAGCCAAGCGACAGGGGTTAGTAGCACTGAAGCTTTCTTT | CASSQATGVSSTEAFF
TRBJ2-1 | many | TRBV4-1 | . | TGCGCCAGCAGCCAGAGCCACAATGAGCAGTTCTTC | CASSQSHNEQFF
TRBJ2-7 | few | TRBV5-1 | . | TGCGCCAGCAGCTTGAATAGGGAGGCCTACGAGCAGTACTTC | CASSLNREAYEQYF